The 18 T cell receptor beta chains given below trace back to one sample, sequenced in a study of T-cell memory formation after mild COVID-19. TCRdb used MiXCR to reprocess the 5' RACE reads, holding one entry per CDR3 protein. The data hold some 120,000 distinct CDR3 sequences, with approximately 15% observed a single time. Sequencing was done on a sample of PBMCs or a T cell subset sorted from them (not recorded which). The receptors derive from a man younger than 30 who had mild COVID-19 (a few samples of this study predate the infection). Cell type and time point are not known.

This sequence joins TRBV6-2 or TRBV6-3 and TRBJ2-7, with D possibly called TRBD1 or TRBD2 (5 bases each). This CDR3 comprises 14 residues. Germline V gives CDR1 MNHEY, CDR2 SVGEGT. Trimming took 7 bases from V and 2 from J, leaving 15 bases between them. CDR3 region: CASIARGEAYEQYF. The CDR3, as DNA: TGTGCCAGCATAGCCCGGGGCGAAGCCTACGAGCAGTACTTC.

This clonotype was counted between two and nine times. The chain has TRBV20-1 and TRBJ1-1; D may be TRBD1 (5 bases). The CDR3 consists of 13 residues. The germline V gene has CDR1 DFQATT and CDR2 SNEGSKA (reference sequence). The V gene lost 3 bases and the J gene lost 1 base, with 9 bases spanning the gap. This CDR3 reads CSASRTGNTEAFF. CDR3 in DNA: TGCAGTGCTAGTCGTACAGGGAACACTGAAGCTTTCTTT.

The chain combines TRBV20-1 with TRBJ1-2; 9 bases fit TRBD1. The CDR3 consists of 12 residues. The trim removed 6 bases at V and 5 bases at J, leaving 4 bases unmatched. From germline, CDR1 is DFQATT and CDR2 SNEGSKA (reference sequence). The CDR3 DNA reads TGCAGTGCCCAGACAGGGGGTTATGGCTACACCTTC. This sequence encodes CSAQTGGYGYTF.

V is TRBV20-1 and J is TRBJ1-5; 8 bases match TRBD1. V shed 6 bases, J shed 2 bases, and the junction held 6 bases outside the gene matches. The germline V gene has CDR1 DFQATT and CDR2 SNEGSKA (reference sequence). The CDR3 runs to 14 residues. The CDR3 region has the DNA TGCAGTGCCCCTGACAGGGGTGGCAATCAGCCCCAGCATTTT. It translates to CSAPDRGGNQPQHF.

This chain links TRBV4-3 with TRBJ2-6; D is unresolved. Trimming stripped 2 bases from V and 0 bases from J, with 5 bases between. CDR3 size: 15 residues. CDR1 LGHNA and CDR2 YSLEER come from the germline V gene. DNA for the CDR3: TGCGCCAGCAGCCAATTAAGCTCTGGGGCCAACGTCCTGACTTTC. Residues: CASSQLSSGANVLTF.

The chain recombines TRBV10-3 with TRBJ2-7, with D tentatively TRBD1 or TRBD2 (5 bases each). The V and J ends lost 1 base and 7 bases respectively, with 11 bases between them. There are 13 residues in the CDR3. Germline CDR1 is ENHRY and CDR2 is SYGVKD. CDR3: CAISELGVKEQYF. The DNA for the CDR3 is TGTGCCATCAGTGAGTTGGGGGTTAAAGAGCAGTACTTC.

The V gene is TRBV20-1, the J gene TRBJ2-3, with D unclear. Germline V gene data show CDR1 as DFQATT and CDR2 as SNEGSKA (reference sequence). There are 14 residues in the CDR3. Trimming left V 3 bases short and J 2 bases short, with 12 bases between. The CDR3 region is CSARFGGSTDTQYF. CDR3 bases: TGCAGTGCTAGGTTCGGCGGATCCACAGATACGCAGTATTTT.

The sample holds a few counts of this clonotype. The chain carries TRBV25-1 and TRBJ2-7; D remains ambiguous. Trimming shortened V by 7 bases and J by 2 bases, and 15 bases separated the two germline ends. This CDR3 spans 14 amino acids. Germline-derived CDR1 and CDR2 are MGHDK and SYGVNS. CDR3 sequence (DNA): TGTGCCAGCACCCCTCGCCGGGCCACCTACGAGCAGTACTTC. Amino acids: CASTPRRATYEQYF.

This clonotype was detected only a few times. The V gene is TRBV7-6, the J gene TRBJ2-1; TRBD2 matches 11 bases. This CDR3 region has 17 residues. Germline assignment: CDR1 SGHVS and CDR2 FNYEAQ. V shed 6 bases and J 4 bases; nucleotides not matched to a gene: 11. Here the CDR3 reads CASSLEWGLAAYNEQFF. DNA for the CDR3: TGTGCCAGCAGTCTAGAATGGGGACTAGCGGCATACAATGAGCAGTTCTTC.

This chain uses TRBV6-2 or TRBV6-3 with TRBJ2-5; possibly TRBD1 for D (6 bases). The CDR3 is made up of 13 amino acids. Germline CDR1 is MNHEY and CDR2 is SVGEGT. V lost 4 bases to trimming and J lost 7 bases, with 13 bases between them. The CDR3 coding sequence is TGTGCCAGCAGTTCTGGGGGCACGGGGACCCAGTACTTC. This gives the protein CASSSGGTGTQYF.

This clonotype has more than one count but fewer than ten. The chain combines TRBV7-3 with TRBJ2-2, with 8 bases identical to TRBD2. After removal of 6 bases from V and 7 bases from J, the junction contained 7 bases not matched to a gene. CDR1 and CDR2 from the germline V gene are SGHTA and FQGTGA. The CDR3 sequence is 14 residues long. CDR3 nucleotides: TGTGCCAGCAGGTCCGGGAGGGCTGACGGGGAGCTGTTTTTT. As protein: CASRSGRADGELFF. The whole variable domain, remainder taken from reference TRBV7-3 and TRBJ2-2, is GAGVSQTPSNKVTEKGKYVELRCDPISGHTALYWYRQSLGQGPEFLIYFQGTGAADDSGLPNDRFFAVRPEGSVSTLKIQRTERGDSAVYLCASRSGRADGELFFGEGSRLTVL.

The chain employs TRBV3-1 and TRBJ1-1, with TRBD1 matching over 10 bases. The V segment lost 2 bases and the J segment 5 bases; nucleotides outside the gene matches: 8. The CDR3 runs to 16 residues. Looked up from germline, CDR1 is LGHDT and CDR2 is YNNKEL (reference sequence). CDR3 loop: CASSQLLRDRGTEAFF. CDR3 DNA: TGTGCCAGCAGCCAACTGCTTCGGGACAGGGGAACTGAAGCTTTCTTT. The full variable domain, completed using reference TRBV3-1 and TRBJ1-1, is DTAVSQTPKYLVTQMGNDKSIKCEQNLGHDTMYWYKQDSKKFLKIMFSYNNKELIINETVPNRFSPKSPDKAHLNLHINSLELGDSAVYFCASSQLLRDRGTEAFFGQGTRLTVV.

This clonotype was detected ten times or more. The chain has TRBV5-1 and TRBJ2-2, with D possibly being TRBD2 (5 bases). The CDR3 has 16 amino acids. V was shortened by 0 bases and J by 4 bases, with 13 bases between the two germline ends. Germline V CDR1 and CDR2: SGHRS, YFSETQ. The CDR3 here is CASSLAVDGLTGELFF. The CDR3 DNA reads as TGCGCCAGCAGCTTGGCGGTGGATGGACTCACCGGGGAGCTGTTTTTT.

This clonotype has just a few counts. This chain joins TRBV5-6 and TRBJ1-2; D gene uncertain. This CDR3 has 12 amino acids. Per germline, CDR1 SGHDT and CDR2 YYEEEE. With 3 bases removed from V and 4 bases from J, the gap between germline ends came to 7 bases. The CDR3 spells CASSSGPYGYTF. As DNA, the CDR3 is TGTGCCAGCAGCTCCGGACCCTATGGCTACACCTTC.

In this sample, this clonotype turned up many times. The chain recombines TRBV7-3 with TRBJ2-2, with D possibly TRBD1 on 6 matching bases. The CDR3 covers 15 residues. V was shortened by 3 bases and J by 7 bases, with 15 bases between the two germline ends. Germline V gene data show CDR1 as SGHTA and CDR2 as FQGTGA. CDR3 protein: CASSFWGPQGGELFF. The CDR3 nucleotides read TGTGCCAGCAGCTTTTGGGGGCCCCAAGGCGGGGAGCTGTTTTTT.

V and J are TRBV5-4 and TRBJ2-4; D is uncertain. Germline V gene lookup returns CDR1 SGHNT and CDR2 YYREEE (reference sequence). V gave up 4 bases and J gave up 0 bases, with 8 bases separating them. CDR3 length equals 14 residues. The CDR3 nucleotides are TGTGCCAGCAGCACCGGTCTAGCCAAAAACATTCAGTACTTC. Amino acids: CASSTGLAKNIQYF.

With regard to this clonotype: One end of the junction is discordant with germline, which a read error may explain. The rearrangement links TRBV4-3 to TRBJ2-1; TRBD1 is a possible D gene (5 bases). The CDR3 runs 11 residues. Germline CDR1 and CDR2: LGHNA and YSLEER. CDR3 amino acids: CASSHGAGQVF. CDR3 coding DNA: TGCGCCAGCAGCCATGGGGCAGGGCAGGTCTTC.

J is TRBJ1-1 and V is TRBV2; 9 bases are shared with TRBD1. The CDR3 covers 13 residues. Germline values: CDR1 SNHLY, CDR2 FYNNEI. The V gene end was trimmed by 10 bases and the J gene end by 1 base; junction bases not matched to a gene: 4. The CDR3 region is CAIKGQGNTEAFF. The DNA for the CDR3 is TGTGCCATCAAGGGACAGGGGAACACTGAAGCTTTCTTT.